These 16 T cell receptor beta chains originate from one sample sequenced in a study of prognosis after radiotherapy for stage I lung cancer. Genomic DNA provided the template from which TCR beta CDR3 was amplified by two-round multiplex PCR. Used in first-round PCR were primers specific to each TRBV and TRBJ gene. TCRdb reprocessed the multiplex PCR reads with MiXCR, giving one entry per CDR3 protein. This table holds about 8,500 distinct CDR3 sequences, over 50% found once. Sequencing was performed on PBMCs, taken before or after stereotactic body radiation therapy (not recorded which). All receptors derive from a donor aged 50 or older with non-small cell lung cancer.

This clonotype turned up a few times. One end of the junction is discordant with germline, which a read error may explain. This rearrangement joins TRBV12-3 or TRBV12-4 to TRBJ2-3, with TRBD2 matching over 7 bases. This CDR3 has 15 residues. The chain's CDR3 is CASSSSGSFTDTQYF. The CDR3 DNA sequence: TGTGCCAGCAGTTCTAGCGGATCCTTCACAGATACGCAGTACTTT.

V gene TRBV5-1 combines with J gene TRBJ2-7, with 14 bases identical to TRBD2. Germline CDR1 reads SGHRS; CDR2 reads YFSETQ. The CDR3 extends over 20 amino acids. The J segment lost 2 bases and the V segment lost 1 base, leaving 14 bases of the junction unmatched. The CDR3 coding sequence is TGCGCCAGCAGCTTGCTGTCGGCGGCTGGACTAGCGGGAGGAACCTACGAGCAGTACTTC. The encoded protein is CASSLLSAAGLAGGTYEQYF.

For this clonotype: The CDR3 does not end in the conserved phenylalanine or tryptophan, so this is likely a read error. The gene calls are TRBV6-9 and TRBJ1-3; D uncertain. Germline loops: CDR1 MNHGY, CDR2 SVAAGI. The CDR3 totals 15 residues. The CDR3 sequence: CVSSYTLAAGNTIYS. Written as DNA, the CDR3 is TGTGTCAGCAGTTACACACTAGCGGCTGGAAACACCATATATTCT.

V usage is TRBV7-9 and J usage is TRBJ1-1; tentative D call: TRBD1 (6 bases). Trimming removed 3 bases from V and 5 bases from J, with 22 bases in between. The length of the CDR3 is 17 residues. Germline CDR1 is SEHNR and CDR2 is FQNEAQ (reference sequence). CDR3 coding DNA: TGTGCCAGCAGCTTGTCCGGGAAGCGTGGAGGGGGGACTGAAGCTTTCTTT. Encoded protein: CASSLSGKRGGGTEAFF.

V is TRBV6-9 and J is TRBJ2-3; 9 bases agree with TRBD2. The CDR3 loop spans 14 amino acids. V trimming: 9 bases; J trimming: 2 bases; junction bases outside the gene matches: 6. Germline loops: CDR1 MNHGY, CDR2 SVAAGI. CDR3 region: CASTGLAVTDTQYF. The CDR3 DNA sequence: TGTGCCAGTACGGGACTAGCAGTCACAGATACGCAGTATTTT.

This clonotype was recorded at least ten times. The rearrangement joins TRBV5-1 to TRBJ2-5; 8 bases line up with TRBD1. V lost 5 bases, J lost 5 bases, and 11 bases stayed unmatched. The CDR3 runs to 15 residues. Germline V CDR1 and CDR2: SGHRS, YFSETQ. The CDR3 reads CASSSAGGSYETQYF. The CDR3 nucleotides are TGCGCCAGCAGTTCGGCAGGGGGCAGTTATGAGACCCAGTACTTC.

This chain connects TRBV9 to TRBJ1-2; 7 positions agree with TRBD1. The J segment lost 2 bases and the V segment lost 4 bases, leaving 5 bases of the junction unmatched. CDR1 and CDR2 (germline): SGDLS, YYNGEE. The CDR3 spans 14 residues. CDR3 sequence (DNA): TGTGCCAGCAGCCCGGACAGGTTAAACTATGGCTACACCTTC. Translation: CASSPDRLNYGYTF.

Concerning this clonotype itself: A far larger clone is off by one base, so a read error is likely. The chain is built from TRBV6-4 and TRBJ1-2, with D possibly being TRBD1 (5 bases). The CDR3 contains 14 residues. The germline V gene encodes CDR1 MRHNA and CDR2 SNTAGT. The CDR3 loop is CASSWEGPDYCYTF. The CDR3 region has the DNA TGTGCCAGCAGTTGGGAGGGGCCGGACTATTGCTACACCTTC.

By share, this clonotype ranks as medium-sized. The CDR3, as DNA: TGTGCCAGCAGTTTCTACCCCGAAATGGAACAGTTCTTC. Translated, it gives CASSFYPEMEQFF. The chain joins TRBV12-3 or TRBV12-4 to TRBJ2-1; D is ambiguous. V lost 3 bases, J lost 13 bases, and 16 bases lay in between. The CDR3 runs to 13 residues.

The chain recombines TRBV28 with TRBJ2-2; TRBD2 aligns across 7 bases. The CDR3 is made up of 15 amino acids. V shed 3 bases and J 1 base; nucleotides not matched to a gene: 2. Germline V lookup: CDR1 MDHEN, CDR2 SYDVKM. The CDR3 is CASSFPGGNTGELFF. In nucleotides, the CDR3 is TGTGCCAGCAGTTTCCCGGGGGGGAACACCGGGGAGCTGTTTTTT.

The genes are TRBV20-1 and TRBJ2-7; D is ambiguous. The germline CDR1 and CDR2 sequences are DFQATT and SNEGSKA (reference sequence). The CDR3 runs 11 residues. Between the trimmed V and J ends, which lost 7 bases and 2 bases, there was a span of 9 bases. The CDR3 region has the DNA TGCAGTGTTGGAACACCCTACGAGCAGTACTTC. Protein sequence: CSVGTPYEQYF.

To note about this clonotype: Since the CDR3 does not end with the conserved phenylalanine or tryptophan, this likely comes from a read error. The chain couples TRBV9 to TRBJ1-2; D remains ambiguous. V was trimmed by 3 bases and J by 5 bases, leaving 17 bases between them. The CDR3 consists of 15 residues. Germline CDR1 reads SGDLS; CDR2 reads YYNGEE. The CDR3 coding sequence is TGTGCCAGCAGCGAACAGTGTTCAGAGCGATATGGCTACACCTCC. This codes for CASSEQCSERYGYTS.

The rearrangement uses TRBV27 and TRBJ2-1; D perhaps matches TRBD1 (5 bases). Trimming took 5 bases from V and 4 from J, leaving 18 bases between them. Germline V gives CDR1 MNHEY, CDR2 SMNVEV (reference sequence). The CDR3 has 16 amino acids. The CDR3 reads CASSHIRVPGYNEQFF. As DNA, the CDR3 is TGTGCCAGCAGTCACATCAGGGTCCCCGGTTACAATGAGCAGTTCTTC.

Turning to this clonotype: Since a far larger clone is one base different, this is likely a read error. V usage is TRBV6-4 and J usage is TRBJ1-6, with TRBD1 matching over 7 bases. J gave up 4 bases and V 6 bases, and 9 bases lay outside the gene matches. The CDR3 has 16 residues. Germline V gene sequence: CDR1 MRHNA, CDR2 SNTAGT. In DNA, the CDR3 is TGTGCCAGCAGCCCGACCGTGACAGGGTATAATTCACCCCTCCACTTT. This codes for CASSPTVTGYNSPLHF.

This clonotype is medium-sized in the sample. The J gene is TRBJ2-3, the V gene TRBV6-1, with 9 nucleotides matching TRBD2. The V gene's germline CDR1 is MNHNS and CDR2 SASEGT. The CDR3 length is 14 residues. With 10 bases clipped from V and 4 bases from J, the junction kept 9 bases outside the gene matches. The CDR3 reads CATAAGGASDTQYF. The CDR3 nucleotides read TGTGCCACCGCGGCGGGGGGGGCATCAGATACGCAGTATTTT.

The chain is built from TRBV6-2 or TRBV6-3 and TRBJ2-3; 12 positions agree with TRBD2. Germline CDR1 and CDR2: MNHEY and SVGEGT. This CDR3 has 16 amino acids. V trimming: 8 bases; J trimming: 2 bases; junction bases outside the gene matches: 8. The CDR3 loop is CASAPGLAGNTDTQYF. The CDR3 nucleotides read TGTGCCAGCGCACCCGGACTAGCGGGAAACACAGATACGCAGTATTTT.